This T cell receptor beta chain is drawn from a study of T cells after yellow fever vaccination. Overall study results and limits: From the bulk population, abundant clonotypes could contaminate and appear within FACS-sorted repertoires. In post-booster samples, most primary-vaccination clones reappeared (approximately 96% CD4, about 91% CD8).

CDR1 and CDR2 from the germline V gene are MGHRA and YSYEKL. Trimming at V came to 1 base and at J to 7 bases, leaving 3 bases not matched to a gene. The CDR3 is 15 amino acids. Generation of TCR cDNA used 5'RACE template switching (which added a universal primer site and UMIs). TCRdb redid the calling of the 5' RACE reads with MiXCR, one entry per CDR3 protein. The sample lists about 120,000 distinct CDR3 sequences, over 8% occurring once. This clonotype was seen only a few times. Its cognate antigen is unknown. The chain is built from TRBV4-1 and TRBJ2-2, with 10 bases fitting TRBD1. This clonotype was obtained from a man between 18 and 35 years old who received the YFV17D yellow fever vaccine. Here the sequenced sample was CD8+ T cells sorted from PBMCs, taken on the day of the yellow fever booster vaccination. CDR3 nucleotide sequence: TGCGCCAGCAGCCAAGGGGGGACAGGGGACGGGGAGCTGTTTTTT. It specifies CASSQGGTGDGELFF.